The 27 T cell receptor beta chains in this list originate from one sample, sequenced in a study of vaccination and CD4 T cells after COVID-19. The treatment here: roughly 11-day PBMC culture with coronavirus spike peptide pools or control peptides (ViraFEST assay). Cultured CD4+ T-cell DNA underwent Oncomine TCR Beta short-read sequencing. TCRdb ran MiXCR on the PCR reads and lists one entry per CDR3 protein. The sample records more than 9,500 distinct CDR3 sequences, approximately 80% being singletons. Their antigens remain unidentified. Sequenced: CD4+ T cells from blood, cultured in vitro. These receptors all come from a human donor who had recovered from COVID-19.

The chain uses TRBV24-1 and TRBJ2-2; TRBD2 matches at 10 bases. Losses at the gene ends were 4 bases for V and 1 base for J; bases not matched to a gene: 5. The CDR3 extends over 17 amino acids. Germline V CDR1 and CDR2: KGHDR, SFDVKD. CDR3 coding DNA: TGTGCCACCAGTGAATCCGGGACTAGCGAGAACACCGGGGAGCTGTTTTTT. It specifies CATSESGTSENTGELFF.

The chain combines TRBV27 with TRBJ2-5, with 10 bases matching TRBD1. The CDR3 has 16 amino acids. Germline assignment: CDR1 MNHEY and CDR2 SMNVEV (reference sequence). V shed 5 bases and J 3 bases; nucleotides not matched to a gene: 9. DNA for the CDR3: TGTGCCAGCAGTCGAACGCCGGGACAGGGGAAAGAGACCCAGTACTTC. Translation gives CASSRTPGQGKETQYF.

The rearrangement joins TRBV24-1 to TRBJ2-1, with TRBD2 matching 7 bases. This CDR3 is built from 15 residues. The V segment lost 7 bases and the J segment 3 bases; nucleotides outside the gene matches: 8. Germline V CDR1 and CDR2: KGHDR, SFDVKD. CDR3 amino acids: CATSQAGLNYNEQFF. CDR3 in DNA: TGTGCCACCAGCCAAGCGGGGTTGAACTACAATGAGCAGTTCTTC.

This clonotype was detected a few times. The CDR3 protein is CASKRTGADSPLHF. Written as DNA, the CDR3 is TGTGCCAGCAAAAGGACAGGGGCGGATTCACCCCTCCACTTT. This chain connects TRBV27 to TRBJ1-6; 9 nucleotides agree with TRBD1. The junction had 6 bases not matched to a gene; V was cut back by 7 bases and J by 8 bases. CDR1 and CDR2 from the germline V gene are MNHEY and SMNVEV (reference sequence). The CDR3 consists of 14 residues.

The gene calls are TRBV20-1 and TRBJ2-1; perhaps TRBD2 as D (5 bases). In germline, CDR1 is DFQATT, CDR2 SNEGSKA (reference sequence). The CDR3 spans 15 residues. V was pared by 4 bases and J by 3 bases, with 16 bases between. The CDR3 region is CSATQQRTVYNEQFF. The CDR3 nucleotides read TGCAGTGCTACCCAGCAGAGGACTGTCTACAATGAGCAGTTCTTC.

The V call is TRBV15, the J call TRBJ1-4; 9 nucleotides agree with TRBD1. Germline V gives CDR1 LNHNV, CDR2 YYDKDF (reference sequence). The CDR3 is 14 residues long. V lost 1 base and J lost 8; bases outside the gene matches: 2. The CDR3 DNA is TGTGCCACCAGCAGAGCAACAGGGGGCGAAAAACTGTTTTTT. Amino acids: CATSRATGGEKLFF.

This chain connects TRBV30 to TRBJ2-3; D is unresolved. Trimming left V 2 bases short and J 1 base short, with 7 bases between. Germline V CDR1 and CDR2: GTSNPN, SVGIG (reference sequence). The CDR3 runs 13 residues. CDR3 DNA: TGTGCCTGGAGTAGAGAGGGCACAGATACGCAGTATTTT. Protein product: CAWSREGTDTQYF.

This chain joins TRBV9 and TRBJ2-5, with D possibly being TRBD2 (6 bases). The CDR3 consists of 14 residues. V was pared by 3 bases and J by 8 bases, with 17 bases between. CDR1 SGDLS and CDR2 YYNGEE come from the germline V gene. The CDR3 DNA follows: TGTGCCAGCAGCGAAGGACTACGGACCCAAACCCAGTACTTC. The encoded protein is CASSEGLRTQTQYF.

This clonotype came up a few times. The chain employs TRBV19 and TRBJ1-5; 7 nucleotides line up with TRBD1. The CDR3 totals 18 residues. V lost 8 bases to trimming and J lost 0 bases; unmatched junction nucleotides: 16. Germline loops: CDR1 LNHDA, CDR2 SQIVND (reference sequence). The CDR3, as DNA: TGTGCCAGTCAGACTGGGACAGCCTTCTTCGATAGCAATCAGCCCCAGCATTTT. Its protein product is CASQTGTAFFDSNQPQHF.

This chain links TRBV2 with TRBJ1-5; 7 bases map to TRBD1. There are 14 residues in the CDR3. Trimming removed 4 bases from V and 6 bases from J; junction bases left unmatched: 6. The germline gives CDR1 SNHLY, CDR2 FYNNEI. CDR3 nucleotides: TGTGCCAGCAGTGGACAGGGTCCGGGTCAGCCCCAGCATTTT. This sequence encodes CASSGQGPGQPQHF.

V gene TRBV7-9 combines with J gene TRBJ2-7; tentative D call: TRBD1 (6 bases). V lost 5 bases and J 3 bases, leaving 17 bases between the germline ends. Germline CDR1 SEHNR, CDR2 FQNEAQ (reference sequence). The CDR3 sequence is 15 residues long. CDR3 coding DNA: TGTGCCAGCAGCGCGGACAGCCTCGGTGACTACGAGCAGTACTTC. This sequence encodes CASSADSLGDYEQYF.

The CDR3, as DNA: TGTGCCACCAGTGATTATACAGGGGGCCATAACACCGGGGAGCTGTTTTTT. It is translated as CATSDYTGGHNTGELFF. The chain couples TRBV24-1 to TRBJ2-2, with 9 positions matching TRBD1. Germline loops: CDR1 KGHDR, CDR2 SFDVKD. The CDR3 is 17 residues long. V lost 2 bases to trimming and J lost 2 bases; unmatched junction nucleotides: 5.

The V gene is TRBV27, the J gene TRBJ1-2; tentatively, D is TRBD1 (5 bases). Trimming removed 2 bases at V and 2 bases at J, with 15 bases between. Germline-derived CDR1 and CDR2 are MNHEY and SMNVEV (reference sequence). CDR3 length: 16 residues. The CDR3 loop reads CASSLRAGRENYGYTF. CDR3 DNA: TGTGCCAGCAGTTTAAGGGCAGGGCGAGAAAACTATGGCTACACCTTC.

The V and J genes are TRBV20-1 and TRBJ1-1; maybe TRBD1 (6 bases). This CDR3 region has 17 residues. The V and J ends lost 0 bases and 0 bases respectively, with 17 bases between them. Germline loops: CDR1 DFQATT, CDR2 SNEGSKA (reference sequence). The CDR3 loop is CSARDPTGKRMNTEAFF. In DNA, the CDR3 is TGCAGTGCTAGAGACCCTACAGGGAAAAGGATGAACACTGAAGCTTTCTTT.

CDR3 bases: TGTGCCAGCAGTGGAGGGGGGTTCAGCAATCAGCCCCAGCATTTT. Amino acids: CASSGGGFSNQPQHF. The chain recombines TRBV2 with TRBJ1-5, with D tentatively TRBD1 (6 bases). Deletions cut 4 bases from V and 1 base from J, with 11 bases between. The CDR3 covers 15 residues. The V gene's germline CDR1 is SNHLY and CDR2 FYNNEI.

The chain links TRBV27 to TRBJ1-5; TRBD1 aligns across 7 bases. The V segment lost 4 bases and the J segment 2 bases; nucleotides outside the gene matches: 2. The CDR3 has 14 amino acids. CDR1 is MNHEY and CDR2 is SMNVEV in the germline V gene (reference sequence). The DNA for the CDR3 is TGTGCCAGCAGTTACGACAGGGGCAATCAGCCCCAGCATTTT. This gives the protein CASSYDRGNQPQHF.

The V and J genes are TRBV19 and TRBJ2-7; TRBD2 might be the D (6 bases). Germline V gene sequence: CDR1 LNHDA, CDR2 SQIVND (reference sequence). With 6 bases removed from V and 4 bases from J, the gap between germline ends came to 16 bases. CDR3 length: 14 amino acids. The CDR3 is CASSGGYGLYEQYF. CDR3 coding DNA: TGTGCCAGTAGCGGGGGTTATGGACTTTACGAGCAGTACTTC.

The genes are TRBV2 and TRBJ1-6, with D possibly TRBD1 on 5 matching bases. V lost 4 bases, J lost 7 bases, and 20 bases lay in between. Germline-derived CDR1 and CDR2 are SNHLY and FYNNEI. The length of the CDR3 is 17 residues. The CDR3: CASSGGSRGRANSPLHF. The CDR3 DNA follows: TGTGCCAGCAGTGGGGGGTCGAGGGGCCGGGCGAATTCACCCCTCCACTTT.

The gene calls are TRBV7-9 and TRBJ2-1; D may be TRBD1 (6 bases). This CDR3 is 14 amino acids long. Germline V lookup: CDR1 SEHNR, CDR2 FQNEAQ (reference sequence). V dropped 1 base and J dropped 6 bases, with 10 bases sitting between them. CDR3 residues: CASSLVAGVNEQFF. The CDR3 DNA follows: TGTGCCAGCAGCTTAGTGGCAGGGGTCAATGAGCAGTTCTTC.

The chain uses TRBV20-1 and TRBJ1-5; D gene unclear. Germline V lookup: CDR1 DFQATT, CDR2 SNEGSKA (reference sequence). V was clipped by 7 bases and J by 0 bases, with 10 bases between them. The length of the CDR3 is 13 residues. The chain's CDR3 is CSVLQDSNQPQHF. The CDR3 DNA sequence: TGCAGTGTCCTGCAAGATAGCAATCAGCCCCAGCATTTT.

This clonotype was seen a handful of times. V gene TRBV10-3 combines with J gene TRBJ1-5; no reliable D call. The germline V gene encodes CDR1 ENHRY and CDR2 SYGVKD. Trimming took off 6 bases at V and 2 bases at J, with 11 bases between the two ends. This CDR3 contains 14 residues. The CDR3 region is CAISPIGGNQPQHF. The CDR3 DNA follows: TGTGCCATCAGCCCGATTGGGGGCAATCAGCCCCAGCATTTT.

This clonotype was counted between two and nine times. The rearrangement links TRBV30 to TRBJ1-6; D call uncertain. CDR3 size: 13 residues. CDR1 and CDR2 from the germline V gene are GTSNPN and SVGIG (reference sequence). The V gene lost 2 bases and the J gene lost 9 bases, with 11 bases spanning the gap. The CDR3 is CAWSLSGVSPLHF. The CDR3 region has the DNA TGTGCCTGGAGTCTGTCTGGGGTTTCACCCCTCCACTTT.

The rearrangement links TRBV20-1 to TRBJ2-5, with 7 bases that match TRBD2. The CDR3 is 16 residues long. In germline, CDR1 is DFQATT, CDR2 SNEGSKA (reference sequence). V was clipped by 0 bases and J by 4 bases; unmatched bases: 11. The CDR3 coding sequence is TGCAGTGCTAGAGATCCCCCGGGAGGTGTATCAGAGACCCAGTACTTC. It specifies CSARDPPGGVSETQYF.

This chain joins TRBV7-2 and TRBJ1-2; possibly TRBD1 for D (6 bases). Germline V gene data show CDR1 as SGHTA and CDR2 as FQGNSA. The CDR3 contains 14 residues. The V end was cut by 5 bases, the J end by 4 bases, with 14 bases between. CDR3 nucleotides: TGTGCCAGCAGCCGATACAGGGAGGGCTATGGCTACACCTTC. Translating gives CASSRYREGYGYTF.

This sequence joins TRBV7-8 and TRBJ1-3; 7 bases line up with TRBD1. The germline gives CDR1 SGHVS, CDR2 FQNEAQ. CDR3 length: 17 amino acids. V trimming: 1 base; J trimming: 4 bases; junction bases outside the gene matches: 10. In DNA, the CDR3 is TGTGCCAGCAGCTTAGGGACAGGAAAACAGAGGGGAAACACCATATATTTT. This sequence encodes CASSLGTGKQRGNTIYF.

CDR3 DNA: TGTGCCACCAGTGATTTGGTTGCTGGGGTAGAAAATGAGCAGTTCTTC. Protein sequence: CATSDLVAGVENEQFF. The gene calls are TRBV24-1 and TRBJ2-1; D call uncertain. Germline CDR1 KGHDR, CDR2 SFDVKD. CDR3 length: 16 residues. V dropped 0 bases and J dropped 7 bases, with 15 bases sitting between them.

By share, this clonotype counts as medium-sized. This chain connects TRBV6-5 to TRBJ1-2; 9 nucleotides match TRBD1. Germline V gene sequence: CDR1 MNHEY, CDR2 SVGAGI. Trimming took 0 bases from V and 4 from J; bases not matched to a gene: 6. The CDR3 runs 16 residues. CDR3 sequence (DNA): TGTGCCAGCAGTTACTCGTCCCCGGGACAGGGCTATGGCTACACCTTC. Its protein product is CASSYSSPGQGYGYTF.